Following are 18 T cell receptor beta chains from one sample sequenced in a study of T cell responses to AZD1222 COVID-19 vaccine. Clones were sequenced by immunoSEQ multiplex PCR, and TCRdb holds only the in-frame ones, with some missing. The sample has 140,000 to 150,000 clones, 93% seen once. Sample: peripheral blood, taken on day 0 of AZD1222 vaccination. The receptors derive from an adult in good health.

This chain connects TRBV3-1 (or the pseudogene TRBV3-2) to TRBJ2-5, with 8 bases that match TRBD2. V shed 3 bases, J shed 5 bases, and the junction held 5 bases outside the gene matches. Germline-derived CDR1 and CDR2 are LGHDT and YNNKEL (reference sequence). The CDR3 loop spans 14 amino acids. In DNA form, the CDR3 reads TGTGCCAGCAGCCACCCTAGCGGGCCCGAGACCCAGTACTTC. This translates into CASSHPSGPETQYF.

The J gene is TRBJ1-3, the V gene TRBV30; D is unclear. The V gene's germline CDR1 is GTSNPN and CDR2 SVGIG (reference sequence). This CDR3 region has 13 residues. V was trimmed by 2 bases and J by 0 bases, leaving 5 bases between them. CDR3 region: CAWSSISGNTIYF. In DNA form, the CDR3 reads TGTGCCTGGAGTTCGATCTCTGGAAACACCATATATTTT.

The chain carries TRBV27 and TRBJ2-5; no clear D gene. CDR1 MNHEY and CDR2 SMNVEV come from the germline V gene (reference sequence). Trimming shortened V by 1 base and J by 1 base, and 10 bases separated the two germline ends. This CDR3 spans 15 amino acids. CDR3 region: CASSLWAGGQETQYF. The CDR3 DNA reads as TGTGCCAGCAGTTTATGGGCAGGTGGCCAAGAGACCCAGTACTTC.

The genes are TRBV27 and TRBJ1-3, with a tentative D call TRBD1 (6 bases). Germline CDR1 and CDR2: MNHEY and SMNVEV (reference sequence). This CDR3 comprises 15 residues. V lost 8 bases and J lost 1, with 15 bases in between. The CDR3 DNA follows: TGTGCCAGCCGAGAGACAGGTCCATCTGGAAACACCATATATTTT. Translated, it gives CASRETGPSGNTIYF.

The chain is built from TRBV19 and TRBJ2-1, with TRBD1 as a possible D gene (6 bases). The CDR3 extends over 15 amino acids. The V gene lost 1 base and the J gene lost 6 bases, with 13 bases spanning the gap. Germline CDR1 and CDR2: LNHDA and SQIVND (reference sequence). CDR3 loop: CASSIVDSRGNEQFF. CDR3 bases: TGTGCCAGTAGTATAGTGGACAGTAGGGGCAATGAGCAGTTCTTC.

The chain's CDR3 is CASSPGRGPNQPQHF. The CDR3 DNA follows: TGTGCCAGCAGCCCCGGGAGGGGCCCTAATCAGCCCCAGCATTTT. This chain uses TRBV28 with TRBJ1-5; D is perhaps TRBD1 (5 bases). Trimming stripped 6 bases from V and 4 bases from J, with 16 bases between. Germline assignment: CDR1 MDHEN and CDR2 SYDVKM. CDR3 length: 15 amino acids.

The CDR3 region is CAWMTPQETQYF. As DNA, the CDR3 is TGTGCCTGGATGACACCCCAAGAGACCCAGTACTTC. The chain links TRBV30 to TRBJ2-5, with no clear D. Per the germline V gene, CDR1 is GTSNPN and CDR2 is SVGIG (reference sequence). Trimming took off 4 bases at V and 1 base at J, with 7 bases between the two ends. CDR3 length: 12 amino acids.

A few counts support this clone. The V and J genes are TRBV15 and TRBJ2-1; the D is unclear. Germline CDR1 LNHNV, CDR2 YYDKDF (reference sequence). The CDR3 runs to 17 residues. V was clipped by 0 bases and J by 0 bases, with 12 bases between them. The CDR3 nucleotides read TGTGCCACCAGCAGAGACCGGACGGAGCGCTCCTACAATGAGCAGTTCTTC. Protein product: CATSRDRTERSYNEQFF.

The chain combines TRBV7-9 with TRBJ2-1; D is unresolved. The V gene lost 0 bases and the J gene lost 5 bases, with 8 bases spanning the gap. The CDR3 loop spans 14 amino acids. CDR1 SEHNR and CDR2 FQNEAQ come from the germline V gene (reference sequence). The CDR3 reads CASSLAGPDNEQFF. For the CDR3, the DNA is TGTGCCAGCAGCTTAGCGGGCCCAGACAATGAGCAGTTCTTC.

The chain uses TRBV6-5 and TRBJ1-4; D not resolved. The CDR3 is made up of 15 amino acids. The ends were cut back, 6 bases at V and 5 bases at J, with 16 bases in the middle. The V gene's germline CDR1 is MNHEY and CDR2 SVGAGI. CDR3 sequence reads: CASSFLGQTNEKLFF. The CDR3 DNA reads as TGTGCCAGCAGCTTCTTAGGTCAGACGAATGAAAAACTGTTTTTT.

V is TRBV9 and J is TRBJ1-3; 7 nucleotides line up with TRBD1. With V trimmed by 3 bases and J by 0 bases, 3 bases remained unmatched. The V gene's germline CDR1 is SGDLS and CDR2 YYNGEE. The CDR3 sequence is 15 residues long. CDR3 nucleotides: TGTGCCAGCAGCGCCGCAGGGGGCTCTGGAAACACCATATATTTT. Translation: CASSAAGGSGNTIYF.

The chain couples TRBV27 to TRBJ1-1; D gene uncertain. CDR1 and CDR2 (germline): MNHEY, SMNVEV (reference sequence). Trimming left V 4 bases short and J 0 bases short, with 12 bases between. The CDR3 totals 15 residues. The CDR3 DNA is TGTGCCAGCAGTTCATCCGGACGGATGAACACTGAAGCTTTCTTT. Its protein product is CASSSSGRMNTEAFF.

J is TRBJ2-7 and V is TRBV11-2; D is tentatively TRBD1 or TRBD2 (5 bases each). This CDR3 has 14 amino acids. V lost 4 bases to trimming and J lost 5 bases, with 15 bases between them. Germline-derived CDR1 and CDR2 are SGHAT and FQNNGV. The CDR3 is CASSSRGVYDEQYF. The DNA for the CDR3 is TGTGCCAGCAGCTCCCGGGGCGTCTACGACGAGCAGTACTTC.

J is TRBJ1-1 and V is TRBV14; D possibly corresponds to TRBD1 (5 bases). The ends were cut back, 0 bases at V and 8 bases at J, with 16 bases in the middle. The CDR3 runs to 15 residues. Germline V CDR1 and CDR2: SGHDN, FVKESK. The DNA of the CDR3 is TGTGCCAGCAGCCAAGATTCCAGGGCGTGGGTGGAAGCTTTCTTT. It codes for CASSQDSRAWVEAFF.

The CDR3 region has the DNA TGTGCCAGCAGCCAAGAGGGGACAGGGAGGGTGCTTGCCAAAAACATTCAGTACTTC. Translating it yields CASSQEGTGRVLAKNIQYF. J is TRBJ2-4 and V is TRBV3-1 (or the pseudogene TRBV3-2), with 9 bases fitting TRBD1. Per the germline V gene, CDR1 is LGHDT and CDR2 is YNNKEL (reference sequence). The CDR3 loop spans 19 amino acids. J lost 1 base, V lost 0 bases, and 10 bases had no gene match.

About this clone: Other nucleotide sequences from this sample produce the same CDR3. The rearrangement links TRBV20-1 to TRBJ2-7; the D is unclear. Trimming shortened V by 1 base and J by 4 bases, and 5 bases separated the two germline ends. The germline gives CDR1 DFQATT, CDR2 SNEGSKA (reference sequence). The CDR3 has 11 residues. The CDR3 DNA reads as TGCAGTGCTAGAGGAGATTACGAGCAGTACTTC. Protein sequence: CSARGDYEQYF.

The V and J genes are TRBV20-1 and TRBJ1-1; D may be TRBD1 (6 bases). Germline V lookup: CDR1 DFQATT, CDR2 SNEGSKA (reference sequence). V lost 3 bases and J lost 10, with 12 bases in between. The CDR3 sequence is 11 residues long. For the CDR3, the DNA is TGCAGTGCTAGGGGAGGACAGAGAGCTTTCTTT. Its protein is CSARGGQRAFF.

This clone has a single count. V is TRBV2 and J is TRBJ1-3, with D hard to call. In germline, CDR1 is SNHLY, CDR2 FYNNEI. The CDR3 spans 16 residues. Trimming took 6 bases from V and 2 from J, leaving 17 bases between them. The CDR3 DNA follows: TGTGCCAGCAGCTTAATTTATGGGGAACCTGGAAACACCATATATTTT. Its protein product is CASSLIYGEPGNTIYF. The variable domain in full, with the rest retrieved from reference TRBV2 and TRBJ1-3, is EPEVTQTPSHQVTQMGQEVILRCVPISNHLYFYWYRQILGQKVEFLVSFYNNEISEKSEIFDDQFSVERPDGSNFTLKIRSTKLEDSAMYFCASSLIYGEPGNTIYFGEGSWLTVV.